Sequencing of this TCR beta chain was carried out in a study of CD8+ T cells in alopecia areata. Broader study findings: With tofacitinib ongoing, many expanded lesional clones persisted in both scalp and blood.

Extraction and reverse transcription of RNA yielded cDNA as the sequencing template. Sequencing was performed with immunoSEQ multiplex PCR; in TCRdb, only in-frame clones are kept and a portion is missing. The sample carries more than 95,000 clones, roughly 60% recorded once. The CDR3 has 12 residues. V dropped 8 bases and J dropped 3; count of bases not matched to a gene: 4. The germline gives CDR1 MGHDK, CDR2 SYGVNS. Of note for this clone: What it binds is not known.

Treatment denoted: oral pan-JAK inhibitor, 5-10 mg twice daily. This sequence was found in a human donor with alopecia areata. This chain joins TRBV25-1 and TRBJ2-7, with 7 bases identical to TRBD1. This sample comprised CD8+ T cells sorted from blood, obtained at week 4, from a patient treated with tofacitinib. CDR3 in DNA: TGTGCCAGCTCGGGACAGAACTACGAGCAGTACTTC. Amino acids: CASSGQNYEQYF.